A selection of T cell receptor beta chains follows, all from one sample in a study of T-cell memory formation after mild COVID-19. TCRdb used MiXCR to reprocess the 5' RACE reads, holding one entry per CDR3 protein. The data contain approximately 48,000 distinct CDR3 sequences, 5.5% to 7.5% of them singletons. Sequenced sample: PBMCs or a T cell subset sorted from them (not recorded which). The receptors were sampled from a man aged 18 to 30 who had mild COVID-19 (a few samples of this study predate the infection). Cell type and time point are not known. Both conserved end residues are part of each CDR3. D genes are given only for firm matches. Not every row has a clone size; where given, it reads once, few, many or a size class.

clone size,V gene,J gene,D gene,CDR3 protein,CDR3 DNA
few,TRBV5-1,TRBJ2-5,NA,CASSLVSAQETQYF,TGCGCCAGCAGCTTGGTCAGCGCACAAGAGACCCAGTACTTC
few,TRBV6-5,TRBJ2-1,TRBD1,CASRAQGGHEQFF,TGTGCCAGCAGGGCACAGGGGGGACATGAGCAGTTCTTC
NA,TRBV20-1,TRBJ2-5,NA,CTPSGPSAETQYF,TGCACCCCCAGTGGACCTAGTGCCGAGACCCAGTACTTC
NA,TRBV7-9,TRBJ2-3,NA,CASSSGLHTDTQYF,TGTGCCAGCAGCTCGGGACTGCACACAGATACGCAGTATTTT
NA,TRBV20-1,TRBJ2-5,TRBD2,CSARGLAGLETQYF,TGCAGTGCTAGGGGGCTAGCGGGGCTAGAGACCCAGTACTTC
many,TRBV5-1,TRBJ2-5,TRBD2,CASSLAPSGGSETQYF,TGCGCCAGCAGCTTGGCTCCTAGCGGGGGTTCGGAGACCCAGTACTTC
NA,TRBV6-5,TRBJ1-2,NA,CASSYRGGYTF,TGTGCCAGCAGTTACCGAGGGGGCTACACCTTC
few,TRBV7-2,TRBJ2-3,NA,CASSQDIRSFAQYF,TGTGCCAGCAGCCAAGATATCAGGAGTTTTGCGCAGTATTTT
many,TRBV7-9,TRBJ1-2,NA,CASSVRGSDYGYTF,TGTGCCAGCTCGGTCCGGGGGAGCGACTATGGCTACACCTTC
many,TRBV12-3/TRBV12-4,TRBJ2-3,NA,CASSLFAGSTDTQYF,TGTGCCAGCAGTTTATTCGCGGGGTCCACAGATACGCAGTATTTT
few,TRBV7-3,TRBJ1-1,NA,CASSPTGGDREAFF,TGTGCCAGCAGCCCGACTGGCGGAGACAGGGAAGCTTTCTTT
many,TRBV20-1,TRBJ1-2,NA,CSATSDRTHLYGYTF,TGCAGTGCTACTTCAGACCGTACCCACCTGTATGGCTACACCTTC
few,TRBV24-1,TRBJ2-2,NA,CATSDSSRGSSGELFF,TGTGCCACCAGTGATAGCAGTAGGGGCTCCTCCGGGGAGCTGTTTTTT
many,TRBV9,TRBJ1-4,NA,CASSVDGEPEKLFF,TGTGCCAGCAGCGTAGACGGAGAGCCTGAAAAACTGTTTTTT
few,TRBV29-1,TRBJ1-1,NA,CSAVKQANTEAFF,TGCAGCGCCGTAAAACAGGCGAACACTGAAGCTTTCTTT
few,TRBV18,TRBJ1-6,NA,CASSPGGTSPLHF,TGTGCCAGCTCACCAGGGGGGACTTCACCCCTCCACTTT
NA,TRBV3-1,TRBJ1-2,NA,CASSLPGVMSSYTF,TGTGCCAGCAGCCTACCAGGGGTAATGAGTAGCTACACCTTC
NA,TRBV21-1,TRBJ2-5,NA,CASTRATGRQKTQYF,TGTGCCAGCACCAGGGCAACAGGGCGTCAGAAGACCCAGTACTTC
many,TRBV7-2,TRBJ2-7,NA,CASSFLAGPYEQYF,TGTGCCAGCAGCTTTCTAGCAGGTCCCTACGAGCAGTACTTC
few,TRBV2,TRBJ2-5,NA,CASSEALTVGYETQYF,TGTGCCAGCAGTGAAGCGCTTACAGTAGGGTACGAGACCCAGTACTTC
few,TRBV11-2,TRBJ2-1,NA,CASSYTKSLSYNEQFF,TGTGCCAGCAGTTATACAAAGAGCCTCTCCTACAATGAGCAGTTCTTC
NA,TRBV27,TRBJ2-1,TRBD1,CASSIGTEGQYNEQFF,TGTGCCAGCAGTATAGGGACAGAAGGACAGTACAATGAGCAGTTCTTC
many,TRBV2,TRBJ2-7,TRBD2,CASGTSDYEQYF,TGTGCCAGCGGGACTAGCGACTACGAGCAGTACTTC
many,TRBV11-2,TRBJ2-1,TRBD2,CASSLASGVWEREQFF,TGTGCCAGCAGCTTAGCAAGCGGGGTATGGGAACGTGAGCAGTTCTTC
few,TRBV5-1,TRBJ2-5,NA,CASSEEGIESETQYF,TGCGCCAGCAGCGAGGAAGGTATTGAGTCAGAGACCCAGTACTTC
many,TRBV4-3,TRBJ2-3,NA,CASSQAGRDTQYF,TGCGCCAGCAGCCAAGCCGGGAGAGATACGCAGTATTTT
NA,TRBV7-6,TRBJ2-1,NA,CASSLNGWNEQFF,TGTGCCAGCAGCTTAAACGGTTGGAATGAGCAGTTCTTC
many,TRBV5-1,TRBJ1-5,NA,CASRPTGSSNQPQHF,TGCGCCAGCAGGCCAACAGGGTCGAGCAATCAGCCCCAGCATTTT
NA,TRBV2,TRBJ1-1,NA,CASSGMNTEAFF,TGTGCCAGCAGCGGCATGAACACTGAAGCTTTCTTT